The rows below give T cell receptor beta chains drawn from one sample of a study of regulatory T cells in long-lasting Graves disease. TCRdb itself ran the multiplex PCR reads through MiXCR, one entry per CDR3 protein. The sample yields under 400,000 distinct CDR3 sequences, around 17% seen once. Separately, the same data were catalogued under a study of T cells in Graves' hyperthyroidism and ophthalmopathy.

The sample here was peripheral blood mononuclear cells (PBMCs), taken at new diagnosis, from a patient treated with antithyroid drugs. The receptors come from a middle-aged man with Graves disease. Each CDR3 is given with its conserved first and last residue. A D gene is named only where the DNA matches it firmly. Not all rows give a size; the values are once, few, many and, for expanded clones, a class.

cdr3_length | d_call | clone_size | j_call | v_call | cdr3_nt | cdr3_aa
12 | . | few | TRBJ2-3 | TRBV20-1 | TGCAGTGCCCCGACTGCCCTCGATACGCAGTATTTT | CSAPTALDTQYF
14 | . | few | TRBJ1-4 | TRBV12-3/TRBV12-4 | TGTGCCAGCGGTTCAGGGTTCTTTAATGAAAAACTGTTTTTT | CASGSGFFNEKLFF
15 | . | . | TRBJ1-2 | TRBV28 | TGTGCCAGCAGTTTGGCAGGAACAGGATCAAATGTCTACACCTTC | CASSLAGTGSNVYTF
16 | . | . | TRBJ2-7 | TRBV28 | TGTGCCAGCAGCCGTATATCCTTCAGGGAGGAGGGCGAGCAGTACTTC | CASSRISFREEGEQYF
16 | TRBD2 | many | TRBJ2-2 | TRBV5-4 | TGTGCCAGCAGCTCGATGACTAGCACAAACACCGGGGAGCTGTTTTTT | CASSSMTSTNTGELFF
14 | TRBD1 | many | TRBJ2-7 | TRBV5-1 | TGCGCCAGCAGCCCTGGGACAGGGTGGTACGAGCAGTACTTC | CASSPGTGWYEQYF
14 | . | many | TRBJ2-1 | TRBV7-9 | TGTGCCAGCAGCGTCCGGACAGCCGAGAATGAGCAGTTCTTC | CASSVRTAENEQFF
15 | TRBD1 | many | TRBJ2-2 | TRBV30 | TGTGCCTGTGCCCCGGGACAGGGTTTGGCCGGGGAGCTGTTTTTT | CACAPGQGLAGELFF
17 | . | once | TRBJ1-3 | TRBV15 | TGTGCCGCCAGCAGATGGGAGGGCTGGAGCTCTGGAAACACCATATATTTT | CAASRWEGWSSGNTIYF
15 | TRBD1 | many | TRBJ1-2 | TRBV29-1 | TGCAGCGTTGAAACCTGGGACAGTACTAACTATGGCTACACCTTC | CSVETWDSTNYGYTF
15 | . | many | TRBJ2-7 | TRBV6-1 | TGTGCCAGCAGTGAATCAGTAGGGAGCTCCTACGAGCAGTACTTC | CASSESVGSSYEQYF
14 | TRBD1 | many | TRBJ2-3 | TRBV20-1 | TGCAGTGCTTGGACAGGGTGGAGCACAGATACGCAGTATTTT | CSAWTGWSTDTQYF
13 | . | few | TRBJ1-4 | TRBV3-1 | TGTGCCAGCAGCCGTAGGGGGGAAGAAAAACTGTTTTTT | CASSRRGEEKLFF
12 | . | many | TRBJ2-7 | TRBV27 | TGTGCCAGCCGGTCCCCAGGCTACGAGCAGTACTTC | CASRSPGYEQYF
14 | . | . | TRBJ2-2 | TRBV4-1 | TGCGCCAGCAGCCAAGACAGGGGCCCCGGGGAGCTGTTTTTT | CASSQDRGPGELFF
12 | . | many | TRBJ2-5 | TRBV7-8 | TGTGCCAGCAGCTTAGGGTTGGAGACCCAGTACTTC | CASSLGLETQYF
14 | . | few | TRBJ1-5 | TRBV5-1 | TGCGCCAGCAGCTTGGGGGGATTTGGACAGCCCCAGCATTTT | CASSLGGFGQPQHF
13 | . | many | TRBJ2-3 | TRBV20-1 | TGCAGTGCACCCAGCTCTCCTTTAGATACGCAGTATTTT | CSAPSSPLDTQYF